These T cell receptor beta chains were read from a single sample in a study of PD-1 blockade in classical Hodgkin lymphoma. TCRdb keeps only in-frame clones here, not all; method: immunoSEQ multiplex PCR. The sample includes approximately 26,000 clones, 80% of them seen just once. This sample comprised peripheral blood mononuclear cells (PBMCs), obtained before the fourth cycle of nivolumab. These receptors originate from a human donor with classical Hodgkin lymphoma. CDR3s include the opening cysteine and the closing phenylalanine or tryptophan. D genes are given only for firm matches. The size of a clone is reported for some rows only, either as once, few or many, or as a class for expanded clones.

clone_size: .
d_call: .
v_call: TRBV19
j_call: TRBJ1-2
cdr3_nt: TGTGCCAGTACCCCGACTGGTTCCTATGGCTACACCTTC
cdr3_aa: CASTPTGSYGYTF

clone_size: .
d_call: .
v_call: TRBV29-1
j_call: TRBJ1-1
cdr3_nt: TGCAGCGTTACTAGCGGGGGAGGGGGCACTGAAGCTTTCTTT
cdr3_aa: CSVTSGGGGTEAFF

clone_size: .
d_call: .
v_call: TRBV15
j_call: TRBJ2-5
cdr3_nt: TGTGCCACCAGCAAACAGGCGGGGGAGACCCAGTACTTC
cdr3_aa: CATSKQAGETQYF

clone_size: .
d_call: TRBD2
v_call: TRBV7-9
j_call: TRBJ2-3
cdr3_nt: TGTGCCAGCAGCTACCCGGGGGGACTAGCGTCATATACGCAGTATTTT
cdr3_aa: CASSYPGGLASYTQYF

clone_size: .
d_call: .
v_call: TRBV27
j_call: TRBJ2-1
cdr3_nt: TGTGCCAGCAGTTTTTCTCCTATATTGTACAATGAGCAGTTCTTC
cdr3_aa: CASSFSPILYNEQFF

clone_size: .
d_call: .
v_call: TRBV6-5
j_call: TRBJ2-7
cdr3_nt: TGTGCCAGCAGTTACTCCGGGGGAGCGTCAGACGAGCAGTACTTC
cdr3_aa: CASSYSGGASDEQYF

clone_size: few
d_call: .
v_call: TRBV7-9
j_call: TRBJ2-7
cdr3_nt: TGTGCCAGCAGCTTGGGTTTTGACAACAAACTCCACGAGCAGTACTTC
cdr3_aa: CASSLGFDNKLHEQYF

clone_size: .
d_call: TRBD2
v_call: TRBV5-5
j_call: TRBJ2-1
cdr3_nt: TGTGCCAGCAGCCCCTCCCTAGCGGGAGTTTATGAGCAGTTCTTC
cdr3_aa: CASSPSLAGVYEQFF

clone_size: .
d_call: TRBD2
v_call: TRBV6-1
j_call: TRBJ2-3
cdr3_nt: TGTGCCAGCAGTGAATTTCTCGGCGGGAGTTCAGATACGCAGTATTTT
cdr3_aa: CASSEFLGGSSDTQYF

clone_size: .
d_call: .
v_call: TRBV7-9
j_call: TRBJ1-1
cdr3_nt: TGTGCCAGCAGCTTAGTGGGAGGGGGGACTGAAGCTTTCTTT
cdr3_aa: CASSLVGGGTEAFF

clone_size: .
d_call: .
v_call: TRBV28
j_call: TRBJ1-4
cdr3_nt: TGTGCCAGCAGTTTAGGTGGAACAACTAATGAAAAACTGTTTTTT
cdr3_aa: CASSLGGTTNEKLFF

clone_size: .
d_call: .
v_call: TRBV19
j_call: TRBJ1-4
cdr3_nt: TGTGCCAGTATAGGCCCCGGAGGAAAACTGTTTTTT
cdr3_aa: CASIGPGGKLFF

clone_size: .
d_call: TRBD1
v_call: TRBV7-9
j_call: TRBJ2-1
cdr3_nt: TGTGCCAGCAGCGGCAGGGACAGACAGCAGTTCTTC
cdr3_aa: CASSGRDRQQFF

clone_size: .
d_call: TRBD2
v_call: TRBV19
j_call: TRBJ2-3
cdr3_nt: TGTGCCAGTAGTTCTTTGGGACTAGCGGGCACAGATACGCAGTATTTT
cdr3_aa: CASSSLGLAGTDTQYF

clone_size: .
d_call: .
v_call: TRBV19
j_call: TRBJ1-2
cdr3_nt: TGTGCCAGTAACCCAAGGGAACAGGGAACTAACTATGGCTACACCTTC
cdr3_aa: CASNPREQGTNYGYTF

clone_size: .
d_call: .
v_call: TRBV11-1
j_call: TRBJ2-3
cdr3_nt: TGTGCCAGCAGCTTAAGGCAGGGCACAGATACGCAGTATTTT
cdr3_aa: CASSLRQGTDTQYF

clone_size: .
d_call: TRBD2
v_call: TRBV18
j_call: TRBJ2-1
cdr3_nt: TGTGCCAGCTCACTAGATTTGGGCGGGAGAGCTGAGCAGTTCTTC
cdr3_aa: CASSLDLGGRAEQFF

clone_size: .
d_call: TRBD2
v_call: TRBV5-1
j_call: TRBJ2-1
cdr3_nt: TGCGCCAGCAGGCAGGGACTAGCGGGGGCGGATGAGCAGTTCTTC
cdr3_aa: CASRQGLAGADEQFF

clone_size: .
d_call: .
v_call: TRBV6-1
j_call: TRBJ2-3
cdr3_nt: TGTGCCAGCAGAGGTGGCACAGATACGCAGTATTTT
cdr3_aa: CASRGGTDTQYF

clone_size: .
d_call: .
v_call: TRBV14
j_call: TRBJ2-2
cdr3_nt: TGTGCCAGCAGCCTTGCGGTTGGAACCGGGGAGCTGTTTTTT
cdr3_aa: CASSLAVGTGELFF

clone_size: .
d_call: .
v_call: TRBV7-2
j_call: TRBJ2-7
cdr3_nt: TGTGCCAGCAGCTTAGCGGGACCGAGTTACGAGCAGTACTTC
cdr3_aa: CASSLAGPSYEQYF

clone_size: .
d_call: TRBD2
v_call: TRBV7-8
j_call: TRBJ2-2
cdr3_nt: TGTGCCAGCAGCTTTAGCGGGCAGAACACCGGGGAGCTGTTTTTT
cdr3_aa: CASSFSGQNTGELFF

clone_size: .
d_call: .
v_call: TRBV29-1
j_call: TRBJ1-2
cdr3_nt: TGCAGCGTTGACGACCCCGGGGGGACTCTTCGCTATGGCTACACCTTC
cdr3_aa: CSVDDPGGTLRYGYTF

clone_size: .
d_call: .
v_call: TRBV27
j_call: TRBJ2-2
cdr3_nt: TGTGCCAGCAGTTTACGGGGGGCAGGGGAGCTGTTTTTT
cdr3_aa: CASSLRGAGELFF

clone_size: .
d_call: TRBD1
v_call: TRBV10-3
j_call: TRBJ2-1
cdr3_nt: TGTGCCATCAGTCAATTCAAGACAGGGTACTCCTACAATGAGCAGTTCTTC
cdr3_aa: CAISQFKTGYSYNEQFF

clone_size: .
d_call: .
v_call: TRBV18
j_call: TRBJ2-1
cdr3_nt: TGTGCCAGCTCACCAACGTTGGGAGGGGGGGAGCAGTTCTTC
cdr3_aa: CASSPTLGGGEQFF

clone_size: .
d_call: .
v_call: TRBV5-1
j_call: TRBJ2-5
cdr3_nt: TGCGCCAGCAGCTTGGGACAGGTGAATTTGCAAGAGACCCAGTACTTC
cdr3_aa: CASSLGQVNLQETQYF

clone_size: few
d_call: .
v_call: TRBV5-1
j_call: TRBJ2-7
cdr3_nt: TGCGCCAGCAGCTTGGAAGAGGTAGGGCTCGAGCAGTACTTC
cdr3_aa: CASSLEEVGLEQYF

clone_size: .
d_call: .
v_call: TRBV7-3
j_call: TRBJ2-1
cdr3_nt: TGTGCCAGCAGCTTATACGGGGGCGATGAGCAGTTCTTC
cdr3_aa: CASSLYGGDEQFF

clone_size: .
d_call: .
v_call: TRBV5-1
j_call: TRBJ1-1
cdr3_nt: TGCGCCAGCAGCCCGGGATGGCTGAACACTGAAGCTTTCTTT
cdr3_aa: CASSPGWLNTEAFF

clone_size: .
d_call: .
v_call: TRBV2
j_call: TRBJ1-1
cdr3_nt: TGTGCCAGCAGTGTACGGGGTCACATGAACACTGAAGCTTTCTTT
cdr3_aa: CASSVRGHMNTEAFF

clone_size: .
d_call: .
v_call: TRBV6-6
j_call: TRBJ2-7
cdr3_nt: TGTGCCAGCAGCCTTCTGACTGCGAGCGAGCAGTACTTC
cdr3_aa: CASSLLTASEQYF

clone_size: few
d_call: .
v_call: TRBV28
j_call: TRBJ1-1
cdr3_nt: TGTGCCAGCAGTTTATCTACTGAAGCTTTCTTT
cdr3_aa: CASSLSTEAFF

clone_size: .
d_call: .
v_call: TRBV5-4
j_call: TRBJ2-3
cdr3_nt: TGTGCCAGCAGCTTGGCAGCAGATACGCAGTATTTT
cdr3_aa: CASSLAADTQYF

clone_size: .
d_call: .
v_call: TRBV5-6
j_call: TRBJ1-3
cdr3_nt: TGTGCCAGCAGCTTGGCCGGGGGATCTGGAAACACCATATATTTT
cdr3_aa: CASSLAGGSGNTIYF

clone_size: .
d_call: .
v_call: TRBV14
j_call: TRBJ1-2
cdr3_nt: TGTGCCAGCAGCCAATTTCCTTTGGGTTCTGGCTACACCTTC
cdr3_aa: CASSQFPLGSGYTF

clone_size: .
d_call: .
v_call: TRBV5-1
j_call: TRBJ2-3
cdr3_nt: TGCGCCAGCGGGGAGGGCACAGATACGCAGTATTTT
cdr3_aa: CASGEGTDTQYF

clone_size: .
d_call: TRBD1
v_call: TRBV6-1
j_call: TRBJ1-5
cdr3_nt: TGTGCCAGCAGTTGGACAGGGGATAGCAATCAGCCCCAGCATTTT
cdr3_aa: CASSWTGDSNQPQHF

clone_size: .
d_call: .
v_call: TRBV7-2
j_call: TRBJ1-3
cdr3_nt: TGTGCCAGCAGCTTAATCGGGACAAGCACTGGAAACACCATATATTTT
cdr3_aa: CASSLIGTSTGNTIYF

clone_size: .
d_call: .
v_call: TRBV10-2
j_call: TRBJ2-1
cdr3_nt: TGCGCCAGCAGTGAGTCTCCTAGCATCCATGAGCAGTTCTTC
cdr3_aa: CASSESPSIHEQFF

clone_size: few
d_call: .
v_call: TRBV19
j_call: TRBJ2-1
cdr3_nt: TGTGCCAGTAGTCAGACAGCGTACAATGAGCAGTTCTTC
cdr3_aa: CASSQTAYNEQFF

clone_size: few
d_call: .
v_call: TRBV7-9
j_call: TRBJ2-2
cdr3_nt: TGTGCCAGCAGCCTGCGTGCTGGGTCGAACACCGGGGAGCTGTTTTTT
cdr3_aa: CASSLRAGSNTGELFF

clone_size: medium-sized
d_call: TRBD1
v_call: TRBV14
j_call: TRBJ1-1
cdr3_nt: TGTGCCAGCAGCCAAGGTGCAGGGGGGAACACTGAAGCTTTCTTT
cdr3_aa: CASSQGAGGNTEAFF

clone_size: .
d_call: .
v_call: TRBV28
j_call: TRBJ1-2
cdr3_nt: TGTGCCAGCAGTTTTCAGGGACGGAGGTTGAATGGCTACACCTTC
cdr3_aa: CASSFQGRRLNGYTF

clone_size: .
d_call: .
v_call: TRBV6-5
j_call: TRBJ2-1
cdr3_nt: TGTGCCAGCAGTTACACAGAGCTCTACAATGAGCAGTTCTTC
cdr3_aa: CASSYTELYNEQFF

clone_size: .
d_call: .
v_call: TRBV10-1
j_call: TRBJ2-3
cdr3_nt: TGCGCCGTCTACAGGGTAGCAGATACGCAGTATTTT
cdr3_aa: CAVYRVADTQYF

clone_size: .
d_call: .
v_call: TRBV19
j_call: TRBJ2-1
cdr3_nt: TGTGCCACTAAAATCGGGGATGAGCAGTTCTTC
cdr3_aa: CATKIGDEQFF

clone_size: .
d_call: TRBD2
v_call: TRBV18
j_call: TRBJ2-7
cdr3_nt: TGTGCCAGCTCACCTCTCTATAGCGGGAGCCTTATCTACGAGCAGTACTTC
cdr3_aa: CASSPLYSGSLIYEQYF

clone_size: .
d_call: .
v_call: TRBV11-2
j_call: TRBJ2-7
cdr3_nt: TGTGCCAGCAGCTCCCACGGTACTCTGGAGGAGCAGTACTTC
cdr3_aa: CASSSHGTLEEQYF

clone_size: few
d_call: .
v_call: TRBV27
j_call: TRBJ2-7
cdr3_nt: TGTGCCAGCAGGGACTATCAGCAGTACTTC
cdr3_aa: CASRDYQQYF

clone_size: .
d_call: .
v_call: TRBV28
j_call: TRBJ1-2
cdr3_nt: TGTGCCAGCAGTCCCGGGGTCTATGGCTACACCTTC
cdr3_aa: CASSPGVYGYTF

clone_size: .
d_call: .
v_call: TRBV27
j_call: TRBJ1-2
cdr3_nt: TGTGCCAGCAGTTTATCCGGCAGCCCTAACTATGGCTACACCTTC
cdr3_aa: CASSLSGSPNYGYTF

clone_size: .
d_call: .
v_call: TRBV6-5
j_call: TRBJ2-7
cdr3_nt: TGTGCCAGCAGTTATACTGTGGGGTTCTCCTACGAGCAGTACTTC
cdr3_aa: CASSYTVGFSYEQYF

clone_size: .
d_call: .
v_call: TRBV29-1
j_call: TRBJ1-2
cdr3_nt: TGCAGCGGTTTACACAGGGACGGCTACACCTTC
cdr3_aa: CSGLHRDGYTF